The clone carrying this T cell receptor beta chain was seen just once. In the study's own analysis: Reference gene primer amplification yielded estimated nucleated cell counts. Sequenced by immunoSEQ multiplex PCR; TCRdb stores in-frame clones only, minus some. Clone size and V and J calls were adopted from that table, with D and trimming inferred from the DNA. Found here are about 140,000 clones, roughly four fifths of them singletons; the top ten hold approximately 1.4%. The J segment lost 4 bases and the V segment lost 2 bases, leaving 5 bases of the junction unmatched. Germline lookup yields CDR1 MNHNS and CDR2 SASEGT. CDR3 length: 15 residues. This entry comes from a study of blood T cell repertoires in COVID-19. Looking at the study overall: Spain, Italy and the United States supplied samples that represented acute and convalescent COVID-19. From T cells, B-cell-depleted T cells, or PBMCs came the material, which was cDNA or gDNA.

Sample: peripheral blood. The J gene is TRBJ1-2, the V gene TRBV6-1, with 9 bases matching TRBD1. This clonotype originated in a human donor in a cohort sampled during active COVID-19. CDR3 DNA: TGTGCCAGCAGTGAACTGGGACAGGGTCGCTATGGCTACACCTTC. Translating it yields CASSELGQGRYGYTF.